This TCR beta chain was profiled in a study of molecular identifiers for immune sequencing clone quantification. Previously described methods and listed TCR primers produced bulk TCR libraries. One entry per CDR3 protein, called by TCRdb with MiXCR from the PCR reads. Here the sample spans about 640,000 distinct CDR3 sequences, about 20% being singletons. The authors sorted naive CD8 T cells as CD8+CD4-CCR7+CD45RA+. CDR1 is LNHDA, CDR2 SQIVND, per germline (reference sequence). This CDR3 contains 11 residues. Study results and limitations: Should identical TCR molecules share a barcode, the sizes of highly expanded clones could be underestimated. Spiked Jurkat TCR RNA equivalent to one cell reportedly surfaced among about 1 million naive cells.

This clonotype appeared a few times. Its matching antigen is unknown. At one boundary the junction diverges from the germline segment, which might be a read error. The origin of this receptor is a human donor in good health. Some libraries in this study had Jurkat cell RNA spiked in. Sequencing was done on a sample of naive CD8+ T cells from blood, with Jurkat cell RNA spiked in. Indicated subset: FACS-sorted CD8+CD4-CCR7+CD45RA+ naive T cells. J is TRBJ2-3 and V is TRBV19; 10 positions match TRBD2. Written as DNA, the CDR3 is TGTGCCAGTAGCAAGCGGGAGGGCCTTTGGTGG. Its translation is CASSKREGLWW.